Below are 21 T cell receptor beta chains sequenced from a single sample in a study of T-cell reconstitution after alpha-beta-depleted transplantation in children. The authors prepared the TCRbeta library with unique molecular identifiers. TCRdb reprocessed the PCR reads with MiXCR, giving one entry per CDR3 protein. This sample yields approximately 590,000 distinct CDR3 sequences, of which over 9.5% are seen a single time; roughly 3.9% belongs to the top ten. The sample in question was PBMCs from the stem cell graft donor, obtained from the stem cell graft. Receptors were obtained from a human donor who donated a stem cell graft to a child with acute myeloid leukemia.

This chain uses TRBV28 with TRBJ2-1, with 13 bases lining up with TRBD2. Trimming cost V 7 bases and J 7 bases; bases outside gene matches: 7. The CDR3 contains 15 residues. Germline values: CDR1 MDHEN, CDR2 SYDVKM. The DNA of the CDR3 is TGTGCCAGCACCGTCACTAGCGGGAGGGAAAATGAGCAGTTCTTC. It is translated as CASTVTSGRENEQFF.

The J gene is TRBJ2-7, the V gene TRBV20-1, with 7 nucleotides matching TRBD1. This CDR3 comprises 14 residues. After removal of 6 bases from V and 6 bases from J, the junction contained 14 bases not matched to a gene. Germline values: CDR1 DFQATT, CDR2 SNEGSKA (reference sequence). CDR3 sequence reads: CSAITGTEIREQYF. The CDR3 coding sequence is TGCAGTGCCATAACCGGGACAGAGATTCGCGAGCAGTACTTC.

The CDR3 DNA follows: TGTGCCAGCTCACCACAAGGGGTGTCTGGGGCCAACGTCCTGACTTTC. Its translation: CASSPQGVSGANVLTF. The chain uses TRBV18 and TRBJ2-6; D is perhaps TRBD1 (5 bases). The CDR3 totals 16 residues. The V gene's germline CDR1 is KGHSH and CDR2 LQKENI. Deletions cut 1 base from V and 1 base from J, with 8 bases between.

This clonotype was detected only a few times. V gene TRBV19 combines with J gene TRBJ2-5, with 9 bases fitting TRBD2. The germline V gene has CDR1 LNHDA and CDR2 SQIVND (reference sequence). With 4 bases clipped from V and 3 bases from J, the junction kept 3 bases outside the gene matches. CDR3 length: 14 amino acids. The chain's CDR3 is CASSTLAGKETQYF. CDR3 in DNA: TGTGCCAGTAGTACCCTAGCGGGAAAAGAGACCCAGTACTTC.

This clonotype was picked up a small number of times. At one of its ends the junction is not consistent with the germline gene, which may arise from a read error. In DNA, the CDR3 is TGCTGTGCTAGAGACTTGACTAGCGGGAGTTACAATGAGCAGTTCTTC. Protein: CCARDLTSGSYNEQFF. The rearrangement uses TRBV20-1 and TRBJ2-1; 12 positions match TRBD2. Germline values: CDR1 DFQATT, CDR2 SNEGSKA (reference sequence). This CDR3 region has 16 residues.

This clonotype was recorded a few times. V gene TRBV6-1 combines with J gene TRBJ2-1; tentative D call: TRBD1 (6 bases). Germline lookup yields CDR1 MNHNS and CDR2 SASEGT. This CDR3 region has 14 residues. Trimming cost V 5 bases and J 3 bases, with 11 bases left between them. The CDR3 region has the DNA TGTGCCAGCAGTCCCGAGGGGGACTACAATGAGCAGTTCTTC. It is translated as CASSPEGDYNEQFF.

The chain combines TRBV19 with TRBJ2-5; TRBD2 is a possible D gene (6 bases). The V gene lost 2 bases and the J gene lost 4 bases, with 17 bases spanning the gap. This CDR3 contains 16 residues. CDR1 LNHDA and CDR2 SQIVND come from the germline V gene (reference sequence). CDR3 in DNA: TGTGCCAGTAGTATAAGTAGGAGCGGAGGGAGAGAGACCCAGTACTTC. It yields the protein CASSISRSGGRETQYF.

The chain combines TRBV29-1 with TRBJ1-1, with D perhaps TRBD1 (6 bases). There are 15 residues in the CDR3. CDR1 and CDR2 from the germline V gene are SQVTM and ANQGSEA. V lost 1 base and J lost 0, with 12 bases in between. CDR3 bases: TGCAGCGTTGAAGGGGGGCCGGGGGTGAACACTGAAGCTTTCTTT. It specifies CSVEGGPGVNTEAFF.

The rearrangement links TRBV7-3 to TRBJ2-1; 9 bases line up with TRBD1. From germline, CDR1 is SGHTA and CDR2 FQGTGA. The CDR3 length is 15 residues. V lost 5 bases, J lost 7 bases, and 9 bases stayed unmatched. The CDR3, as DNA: TGTGCCAGCAGCCAGGCCGGACAGGGGAGGAATGAGCAGTTCTTC. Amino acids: CASSQAGQGRNEQFF.

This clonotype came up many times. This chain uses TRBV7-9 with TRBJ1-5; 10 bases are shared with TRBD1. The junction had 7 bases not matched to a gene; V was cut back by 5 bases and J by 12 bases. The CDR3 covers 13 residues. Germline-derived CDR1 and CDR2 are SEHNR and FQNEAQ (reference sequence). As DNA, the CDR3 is TGTGCCAGCAGCGTCGGGACAGGGGCCCTCCAGCATTTT. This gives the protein CASSVGTGALQHF.

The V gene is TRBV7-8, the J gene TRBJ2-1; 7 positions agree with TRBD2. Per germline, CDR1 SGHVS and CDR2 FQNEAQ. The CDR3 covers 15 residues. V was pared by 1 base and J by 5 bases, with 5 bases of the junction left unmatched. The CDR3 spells CASSLVRGSDNEQFF. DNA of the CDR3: TGTGCCAGCAGCTTAGTGCGCGGGAGTGACAATGAGCAGTTCTTC.

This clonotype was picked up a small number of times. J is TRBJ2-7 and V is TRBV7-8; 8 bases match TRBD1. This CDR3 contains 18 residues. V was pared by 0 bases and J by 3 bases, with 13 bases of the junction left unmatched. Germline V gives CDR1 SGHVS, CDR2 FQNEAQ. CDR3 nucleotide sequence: TGTGCCAGCAGCTTAGCCTCACCCGGACAGGGTGCTATCTACGAGCAGTACTTC. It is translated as CASSLASPGQGAIYEQYF.

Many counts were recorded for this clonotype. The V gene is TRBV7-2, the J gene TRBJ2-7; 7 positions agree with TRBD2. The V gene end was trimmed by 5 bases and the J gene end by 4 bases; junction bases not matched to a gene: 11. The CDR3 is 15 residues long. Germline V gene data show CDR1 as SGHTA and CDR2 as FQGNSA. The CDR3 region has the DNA TGTGCCAGCAGCCCGGGGGGAGCGGTGGGATACGAGCAGTACTTC. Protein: CASSPGGAVGYEQYF.

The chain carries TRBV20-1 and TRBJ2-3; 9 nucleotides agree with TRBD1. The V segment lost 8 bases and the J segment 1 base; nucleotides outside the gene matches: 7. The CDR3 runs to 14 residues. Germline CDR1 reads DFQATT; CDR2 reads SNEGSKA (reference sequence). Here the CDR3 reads CSTADRGGTDTQYF. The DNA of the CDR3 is TGCAGTACCGCGGACAGGGGAGGCACAGATACGCAGTATTTT.

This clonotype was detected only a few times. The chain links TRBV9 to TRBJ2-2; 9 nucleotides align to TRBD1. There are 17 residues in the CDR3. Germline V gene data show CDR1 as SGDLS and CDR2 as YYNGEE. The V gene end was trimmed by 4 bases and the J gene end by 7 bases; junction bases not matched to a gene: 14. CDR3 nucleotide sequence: TGTGCCAGCAGCAACTCCTACAGGGGGCGAAAGGGCGGGGAGCTGTTTTTT. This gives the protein CASSNSYRGRKGGELFF.

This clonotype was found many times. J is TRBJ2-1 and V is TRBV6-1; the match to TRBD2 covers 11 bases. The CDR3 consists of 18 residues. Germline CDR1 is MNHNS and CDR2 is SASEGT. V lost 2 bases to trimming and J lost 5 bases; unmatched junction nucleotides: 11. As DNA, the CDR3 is TGTGCCAGCAGTGAAACCGGGACTAGCGGCCGAGGGAACAATGAGCAGTTCTTC. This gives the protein CASSETGTSGRGNNEQFF.

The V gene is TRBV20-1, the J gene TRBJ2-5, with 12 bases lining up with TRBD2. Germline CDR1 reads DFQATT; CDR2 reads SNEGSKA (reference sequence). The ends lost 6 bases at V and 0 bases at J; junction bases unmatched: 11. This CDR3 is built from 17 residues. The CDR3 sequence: CSARDAGLAGYQETQYF. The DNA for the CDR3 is TGCAGTGCACGGGACGCGGGACTAGCGGGCTACCAAGAGACCCAGTACTTC.

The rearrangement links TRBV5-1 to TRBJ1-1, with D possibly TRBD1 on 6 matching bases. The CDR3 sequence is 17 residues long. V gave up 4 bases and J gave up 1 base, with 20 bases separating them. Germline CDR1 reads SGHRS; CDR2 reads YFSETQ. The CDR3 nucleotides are TGCGCCAGCAGCGGCGCGGGACACCTTAAAAAGAACACTGAAGCTTTCTTT. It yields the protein CASSGAGHLKKNTEAFF.

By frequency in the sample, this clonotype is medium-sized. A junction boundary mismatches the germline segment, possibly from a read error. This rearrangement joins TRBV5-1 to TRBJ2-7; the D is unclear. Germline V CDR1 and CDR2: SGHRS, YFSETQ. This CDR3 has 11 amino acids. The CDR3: CASSLGYEQYF. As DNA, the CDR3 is TGTGCCAGCAGCTTAGGTTACGAGCAGTACTTC. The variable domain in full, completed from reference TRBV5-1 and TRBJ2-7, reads KAGVTQTPRYLIKTRGQQVTLSCSPISGHRSVSWYQQTPGQGLQFLFEYFSETQRNKGNFPGRFSGRQFSNSRSEMNVSTLELGDSALYLCASSLGYEQYFGPGTRLTVT.

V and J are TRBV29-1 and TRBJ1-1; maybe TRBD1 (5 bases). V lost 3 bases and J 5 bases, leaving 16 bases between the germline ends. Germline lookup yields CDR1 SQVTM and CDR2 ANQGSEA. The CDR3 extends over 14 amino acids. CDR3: CSVDHPPRGTEAFF. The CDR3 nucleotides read TGCAGCGTTGACCATCCCCCCCGGGGGACTGAAGCTTTCTTT.

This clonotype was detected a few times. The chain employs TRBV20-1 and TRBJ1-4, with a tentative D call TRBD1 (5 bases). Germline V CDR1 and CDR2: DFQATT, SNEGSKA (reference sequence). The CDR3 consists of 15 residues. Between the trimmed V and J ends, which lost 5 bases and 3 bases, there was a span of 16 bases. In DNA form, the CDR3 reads TGCAGTGCTCCCCGCCCGGGGCGGCCTAATGAAAAACTGTTTTTT. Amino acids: CSAPRPGRPNEKLFF.